This TCR beta chain was recorded in a study of blood T cell repertoires in COVID-19. Study in general: Whether acute or convalescent, the COVID-19 samples came from the United States, Italy and Spain.

With 3 bases clipped from V and 3 bases from J, the junction kept 7 bases outside the gene matches. The germline CDR1 and CDR2 sequences are MDHEN and SYDVKM. This CDR3 spans 17 amino acids. TCRdb's copy holds only in-frame clones and misses some; the assay was immunoSEQ multiplex PCR. The profile shows around 300,000 clones, over 75% of them singletons. This sequence originates from a human donor in a cohort sampled during active COVID-19. The sequenced sample was peripheral blood. This chain uses TRBV28 with TRBJ2-7; 14 nucleotides agree with TRBD2. The CDR3 nucleotides read TGTGCCAGCAGTTTTGTGGGACTAGCGGGAGCTAACTACGAGCAGTACTTC. It translates to CASSFVGLAGANYEQYF.